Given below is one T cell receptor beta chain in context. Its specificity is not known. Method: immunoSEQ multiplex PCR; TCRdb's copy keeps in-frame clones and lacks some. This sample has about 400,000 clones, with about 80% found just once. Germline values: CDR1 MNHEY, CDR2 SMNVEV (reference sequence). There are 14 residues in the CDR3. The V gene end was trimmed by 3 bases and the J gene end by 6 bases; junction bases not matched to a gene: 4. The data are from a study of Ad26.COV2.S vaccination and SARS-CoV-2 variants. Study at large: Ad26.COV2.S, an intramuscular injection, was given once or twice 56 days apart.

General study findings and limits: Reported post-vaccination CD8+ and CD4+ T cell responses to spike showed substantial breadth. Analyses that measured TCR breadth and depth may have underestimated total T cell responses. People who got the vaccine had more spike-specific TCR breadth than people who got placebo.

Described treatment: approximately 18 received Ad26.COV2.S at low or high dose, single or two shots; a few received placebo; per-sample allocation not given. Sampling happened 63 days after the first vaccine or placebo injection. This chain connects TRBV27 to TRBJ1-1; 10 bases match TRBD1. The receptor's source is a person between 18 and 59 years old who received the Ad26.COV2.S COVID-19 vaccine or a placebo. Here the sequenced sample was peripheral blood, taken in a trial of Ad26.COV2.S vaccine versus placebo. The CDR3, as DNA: TGTGCCAGCAGTTTCCCCGGACAGGGGGCTGAAGCTTTCTTT. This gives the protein CASSFPGQGAEAFF.